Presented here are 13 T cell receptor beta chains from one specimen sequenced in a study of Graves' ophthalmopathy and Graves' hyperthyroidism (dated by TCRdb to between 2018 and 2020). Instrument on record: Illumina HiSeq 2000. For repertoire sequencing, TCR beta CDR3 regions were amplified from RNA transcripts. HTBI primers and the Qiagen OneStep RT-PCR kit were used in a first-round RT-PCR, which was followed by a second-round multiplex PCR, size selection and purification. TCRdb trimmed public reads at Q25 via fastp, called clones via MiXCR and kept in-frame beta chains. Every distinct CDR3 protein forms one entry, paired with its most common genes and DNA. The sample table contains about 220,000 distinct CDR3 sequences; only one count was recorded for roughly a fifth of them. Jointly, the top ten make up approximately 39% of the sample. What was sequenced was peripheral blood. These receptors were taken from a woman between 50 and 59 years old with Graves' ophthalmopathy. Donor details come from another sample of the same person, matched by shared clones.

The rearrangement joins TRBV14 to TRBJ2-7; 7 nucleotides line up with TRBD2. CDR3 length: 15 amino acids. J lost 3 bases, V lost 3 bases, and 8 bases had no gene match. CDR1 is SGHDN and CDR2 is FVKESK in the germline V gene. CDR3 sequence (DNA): TGTGCCAGCAGCCAGTGGGAGGGCCCCCTCTACGAGCAGTACTTC. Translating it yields CASSQWEGPLYEQYF.

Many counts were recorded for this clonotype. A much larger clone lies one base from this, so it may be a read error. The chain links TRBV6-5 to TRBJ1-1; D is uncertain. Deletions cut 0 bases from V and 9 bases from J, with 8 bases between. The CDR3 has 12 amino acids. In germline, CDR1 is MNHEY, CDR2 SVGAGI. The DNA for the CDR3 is TGTGCCAGCAGTTACTCTTTGGTGAAAGCTTTCTTT. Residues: CASSYSLVKAFF.

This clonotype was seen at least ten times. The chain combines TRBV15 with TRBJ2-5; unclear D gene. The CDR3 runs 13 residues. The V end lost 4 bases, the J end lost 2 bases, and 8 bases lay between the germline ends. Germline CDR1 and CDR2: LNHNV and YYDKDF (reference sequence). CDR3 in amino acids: CATSNAQQETQYF. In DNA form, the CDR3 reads TGTGCCACCAGCAACGCCCAGCAAGAGACCCAGTACTTC.

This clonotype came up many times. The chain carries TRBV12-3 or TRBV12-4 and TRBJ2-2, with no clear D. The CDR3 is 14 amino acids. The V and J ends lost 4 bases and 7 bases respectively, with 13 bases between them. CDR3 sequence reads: CASSSGPDGGELFF. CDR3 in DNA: TGTGCCAGCAGTTCGGGCCCCGATGGCGGGGAGCTGTTTTTT.

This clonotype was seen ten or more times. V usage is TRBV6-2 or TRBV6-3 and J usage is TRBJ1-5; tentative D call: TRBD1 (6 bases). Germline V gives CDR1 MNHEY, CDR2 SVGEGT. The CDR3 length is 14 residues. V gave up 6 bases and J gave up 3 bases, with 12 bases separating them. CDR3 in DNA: TGTGCCAGCAGCCAAAGACAGGTCAATCAGCCCCAGCATTTT. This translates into CASSQRQVNQPQHF.

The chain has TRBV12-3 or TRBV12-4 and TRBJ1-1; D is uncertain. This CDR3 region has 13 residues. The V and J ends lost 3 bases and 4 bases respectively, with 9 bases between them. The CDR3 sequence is CASSFRVGTEAFF. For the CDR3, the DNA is TGTGCCAGCAGTTTTAGGGTCGGCACTGAAGCTTTCTTT.

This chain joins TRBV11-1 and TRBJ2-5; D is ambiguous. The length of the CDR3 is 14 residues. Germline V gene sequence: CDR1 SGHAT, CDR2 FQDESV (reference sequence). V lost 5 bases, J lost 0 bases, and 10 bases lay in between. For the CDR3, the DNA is TGTGCCAGCAGCCCCCAGGAGTACCAAGAGACCCAGTACTTC. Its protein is CASSPQEYQETQYF.

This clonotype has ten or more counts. The CDR3 sequence: CSAPGLETQYF. The CDR3 nucleotides are TGCAGTGCACCGGGACTAGAGACCCAGTACTTC. This sequence joins TRBV20-1 and TRBJ2-5; D possibly corresponds to TRBD2 (6 bases). The CDR3 loop spans 11 amino acids. Trimming left V 6 bases short and J 4 bases short, with 9 bases between. In germline, CDR1 is DFQATT, CDR2 SNEGSKA (reference sequence).

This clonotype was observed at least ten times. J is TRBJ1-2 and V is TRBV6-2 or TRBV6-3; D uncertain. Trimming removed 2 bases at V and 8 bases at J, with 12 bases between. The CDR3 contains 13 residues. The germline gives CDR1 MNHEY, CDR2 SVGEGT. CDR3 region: CASSYGQFDGYTF. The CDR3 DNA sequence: TGTGCCAGCAGTTACGGCCAGTTCGACGGCTACACCTTC.

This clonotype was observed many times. The CDR3 protein is CASSLSVETQYF. CDR3 sequence (DNA): TGTGCCAGCAGTTTATCTGTAGAGACCCAGTACTTC. V and J are TRBV2 and TRBJ2-5; D remains ambiguous. Germline values: CDR1 SNHLY, CDR2 FYNNEI. Trimming took off 5 bases at V and 4 bases at J, with 8 bases between the two ends. The CDR3 extends over 12 amino acids. Complete variable domain (other parts from reference TRBV2 and TRBJ2-5): EPEVTQTPSHQVTQMGQEVILRCVPISNHLYFYWYRQILGQKVEFLVSFYNNEISEKSEIFDDQFSVERPDGSNFTLKIRSTKLEDSAMYFCASSLSVETQYFGPGTRLLVL.

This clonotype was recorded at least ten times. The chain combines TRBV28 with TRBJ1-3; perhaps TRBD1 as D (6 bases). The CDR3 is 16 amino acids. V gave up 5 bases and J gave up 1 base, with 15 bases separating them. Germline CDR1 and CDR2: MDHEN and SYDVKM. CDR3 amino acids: CASSATVGASGNTIYF. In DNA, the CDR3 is TGTGCCAGCAGTGCCACAGTGGGGGCTTCTGGAAACACCATATATTTT.

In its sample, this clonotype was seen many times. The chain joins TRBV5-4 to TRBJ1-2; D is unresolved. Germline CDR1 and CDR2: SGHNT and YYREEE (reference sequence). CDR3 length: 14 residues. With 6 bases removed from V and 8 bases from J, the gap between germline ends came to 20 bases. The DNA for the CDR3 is TGTGCCAGCATGAGTCCGGATGTCTCGCGCGGCTACACCTTC. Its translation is CASMSPDVSRGYTF.

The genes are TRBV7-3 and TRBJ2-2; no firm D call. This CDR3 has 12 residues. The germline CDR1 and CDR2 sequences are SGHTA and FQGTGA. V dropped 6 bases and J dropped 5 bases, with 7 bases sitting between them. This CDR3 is CASRAPTGELFF. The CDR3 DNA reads TGTGCCAGCAGGGCCCCGACCGGGGAGCTGTTTTTT.